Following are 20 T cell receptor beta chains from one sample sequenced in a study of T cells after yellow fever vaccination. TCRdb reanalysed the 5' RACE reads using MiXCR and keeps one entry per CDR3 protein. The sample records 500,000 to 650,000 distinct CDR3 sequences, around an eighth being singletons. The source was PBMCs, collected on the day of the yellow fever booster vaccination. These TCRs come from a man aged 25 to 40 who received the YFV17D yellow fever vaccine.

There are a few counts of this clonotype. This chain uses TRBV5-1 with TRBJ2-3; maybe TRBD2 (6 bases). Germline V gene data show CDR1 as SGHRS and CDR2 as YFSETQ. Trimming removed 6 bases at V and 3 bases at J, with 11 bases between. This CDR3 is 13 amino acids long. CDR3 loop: CASIKSGTDTQYF. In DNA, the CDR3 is TGCGCCAGCATCAAGAGCGGGACAGATACGCAGTATTTT.

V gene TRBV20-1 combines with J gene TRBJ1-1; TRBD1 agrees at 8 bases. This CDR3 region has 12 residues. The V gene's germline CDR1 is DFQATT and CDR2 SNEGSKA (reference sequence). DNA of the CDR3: TGCGGAACTGGACAGGGAGGCACTGAAGCTTTCTTT. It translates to CGTGQGGTEAFF.

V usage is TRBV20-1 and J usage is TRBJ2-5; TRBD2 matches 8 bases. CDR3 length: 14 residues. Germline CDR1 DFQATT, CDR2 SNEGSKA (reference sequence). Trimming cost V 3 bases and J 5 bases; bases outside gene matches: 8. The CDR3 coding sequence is TGCAGTGCTAGGAACCAGCGGGAGCTCGAGACCCAGTACTTC. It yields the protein CSARNQRELETQYF.

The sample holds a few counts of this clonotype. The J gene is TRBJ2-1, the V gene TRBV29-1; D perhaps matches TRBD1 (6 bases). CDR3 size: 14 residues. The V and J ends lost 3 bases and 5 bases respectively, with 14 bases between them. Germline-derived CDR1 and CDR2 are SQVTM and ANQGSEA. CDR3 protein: CSVEGQITHNEQFF. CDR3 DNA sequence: TGCAGCGTTGAGGGACAAATAACCCACAATGAGCAGTTCTTC.

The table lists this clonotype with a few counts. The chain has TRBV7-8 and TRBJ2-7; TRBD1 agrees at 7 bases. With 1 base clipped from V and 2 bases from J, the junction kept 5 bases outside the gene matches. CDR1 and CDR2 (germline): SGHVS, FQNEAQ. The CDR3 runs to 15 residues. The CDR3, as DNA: TGTGCCAGCAGCTTAGGTAGCGACAGGGCCTACGAGCAGTACTTC. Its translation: CASSLGSDRAYEQYF.

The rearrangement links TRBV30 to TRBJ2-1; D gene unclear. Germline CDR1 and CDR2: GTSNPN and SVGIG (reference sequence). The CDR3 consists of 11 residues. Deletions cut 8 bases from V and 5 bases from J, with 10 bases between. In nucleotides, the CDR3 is TGTGCCGCCGCCTTAAACAATGAGCAGTTCTTC. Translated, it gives CAAALNNEQFF.

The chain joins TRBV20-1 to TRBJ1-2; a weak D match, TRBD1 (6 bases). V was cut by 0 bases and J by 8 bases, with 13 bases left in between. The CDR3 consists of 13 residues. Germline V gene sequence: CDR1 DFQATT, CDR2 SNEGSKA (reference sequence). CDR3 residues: CSARDPGTNGYTF. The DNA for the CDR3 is TGCAGTGCTAGAGATCCGGGGACAAACGGCTACACCTTC.

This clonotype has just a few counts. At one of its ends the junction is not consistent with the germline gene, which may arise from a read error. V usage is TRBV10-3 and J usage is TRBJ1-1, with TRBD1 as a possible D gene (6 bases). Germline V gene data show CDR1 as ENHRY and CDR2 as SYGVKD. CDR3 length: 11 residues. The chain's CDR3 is CAISESWGPFF. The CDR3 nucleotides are TGTGCCATCAGTGAGTCATGGGGGCCGTTTTTT.

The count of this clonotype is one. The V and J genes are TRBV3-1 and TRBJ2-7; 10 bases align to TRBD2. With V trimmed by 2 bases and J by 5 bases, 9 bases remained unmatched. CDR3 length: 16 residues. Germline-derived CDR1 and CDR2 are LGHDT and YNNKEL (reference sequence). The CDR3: CASSQSLAGNEDEQYF. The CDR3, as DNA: TGTGCCAGCAGCCAATCACTAGCGGGAAATGAAGACGAGCAGTACTTC.

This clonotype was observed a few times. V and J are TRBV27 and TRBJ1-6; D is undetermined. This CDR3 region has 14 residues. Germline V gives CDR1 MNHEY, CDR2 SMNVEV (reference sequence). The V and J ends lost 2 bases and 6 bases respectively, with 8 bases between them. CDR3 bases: TGTGCCAGCAGTTTAGGGAACCCTAATTCACCCCTCCACTTT. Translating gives CASSLGNPNSPLHF.

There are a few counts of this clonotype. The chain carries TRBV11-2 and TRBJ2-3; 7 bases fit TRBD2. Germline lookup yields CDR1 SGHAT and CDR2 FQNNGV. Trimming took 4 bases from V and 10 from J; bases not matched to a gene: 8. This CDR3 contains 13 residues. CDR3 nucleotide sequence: TGTGCCAGCAGCTCCGGACTAGGACGGGCGCAGTATTTT. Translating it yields CASSSGLGRAQYF.

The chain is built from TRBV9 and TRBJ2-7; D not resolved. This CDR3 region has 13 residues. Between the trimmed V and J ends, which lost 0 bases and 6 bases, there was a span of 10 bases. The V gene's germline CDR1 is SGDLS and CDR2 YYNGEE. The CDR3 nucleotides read TGTGCCAGCAGCGTAGGGGCAGGAGTCGAGCAGTACTTC. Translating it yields CASSVGAGVEQYF.

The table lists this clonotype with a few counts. CDR3 nucleotide sequence: TGTGCCAGCAGCGTAGGTGGGACCTCCTACAATGAGCAGTTCTTC. This gives the protein CASSVGGTSYNEQFF. This chain connects TRBV9 to TRBJ2-1; D may correspond to TRBD1 or TRBD2 (5 bases each). The CDR3 spans 15 residues. The germline CDR1 and CDR2 sequences are SGDLS and YYNGEE. V lost 0 bases and J lost 0, with 7 bases in between.

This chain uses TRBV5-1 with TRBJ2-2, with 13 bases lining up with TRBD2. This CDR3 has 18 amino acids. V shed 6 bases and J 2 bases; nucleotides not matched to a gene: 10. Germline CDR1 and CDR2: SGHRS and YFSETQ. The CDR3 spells CASTPGTSGTLNTGELFF. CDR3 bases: TGCGCCAGCACCCCGGGGACTAGCGGGACACTAAACACCGGGGAGCTGTTTTTT.

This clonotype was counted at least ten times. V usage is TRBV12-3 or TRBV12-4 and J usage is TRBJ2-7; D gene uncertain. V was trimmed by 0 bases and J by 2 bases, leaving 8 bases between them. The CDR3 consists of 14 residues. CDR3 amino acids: CASSLAPTAYEQYF. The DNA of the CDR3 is TGTGCCAGCAGTTTAGCCCCAACAGCCTACGAGCAGTACTTC.

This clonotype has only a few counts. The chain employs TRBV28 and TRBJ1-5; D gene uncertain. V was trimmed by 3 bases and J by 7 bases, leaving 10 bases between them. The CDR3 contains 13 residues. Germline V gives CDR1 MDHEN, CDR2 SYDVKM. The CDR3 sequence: CASSFTISQPQHF. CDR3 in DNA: TGTGCCAGCAGTTTCACTATAAGCCAGCCCCAGCATTTT.

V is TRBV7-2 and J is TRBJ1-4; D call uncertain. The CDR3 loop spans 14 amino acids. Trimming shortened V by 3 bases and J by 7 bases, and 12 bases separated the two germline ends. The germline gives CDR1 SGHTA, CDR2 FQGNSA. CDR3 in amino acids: CASSFSGEGEKLFF. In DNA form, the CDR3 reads TGTGCCAGCAGCTTCAGTGGGGAGGGTGAAAAACTGTTTTTT.

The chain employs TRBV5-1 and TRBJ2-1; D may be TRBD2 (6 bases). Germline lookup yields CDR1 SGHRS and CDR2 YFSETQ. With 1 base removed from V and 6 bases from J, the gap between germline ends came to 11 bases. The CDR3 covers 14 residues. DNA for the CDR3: TGCGCCAGCAGCTTGACCCCCGGGGGCAATGAGCAGTTCTTC. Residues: CASSLTPGGNEQFF.

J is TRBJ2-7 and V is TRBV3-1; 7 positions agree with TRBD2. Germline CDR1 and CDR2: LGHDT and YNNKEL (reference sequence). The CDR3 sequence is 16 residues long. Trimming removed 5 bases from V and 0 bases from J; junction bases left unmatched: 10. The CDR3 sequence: CASSSLGGGTSYEQYF. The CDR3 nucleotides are TGTGCCAGCAGCTCCCTGGGCGGGGGAACCTCCTACGAGCAGTACTTC.

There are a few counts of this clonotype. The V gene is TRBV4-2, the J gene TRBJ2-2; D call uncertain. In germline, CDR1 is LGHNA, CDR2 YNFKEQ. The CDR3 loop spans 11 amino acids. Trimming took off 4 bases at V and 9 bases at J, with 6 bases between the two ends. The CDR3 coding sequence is TGTGCCAGCAGCCCCGACCGGGAGCTGTTTTTT. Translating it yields CASSPDRELFF.